The clone carrying this T cell receptor beta chain has only a few counts. Its antigen is still unknown. At least 6 million PBMCs were isolated per sample. The data are from a study of blood T cells in healthy people across ages. The study's findings and limits: Naive CD4+ cell counts and diversity both ran higher in long-lived than in aged donors. TCR beta diversity was tightly associated with the proportion of naive T cells.

It was with a sample-barcoded 5' primer and a J-beta primer mix that a second PCR of about 6 to 12 cycles was run. Each of the cDNA molecules was tagged by a template-switch adaptor with 12 random nucleotides. TCRdb fed the 5' RACE reads into MiXCR, producing one record per CDR3 protein. The data contain fewer than 750,000 distinct CDR3 sequences, 45% to 55% of them singletons. The clonotype was recovered from an elderly man in good health. The specimen was blood.

The CDR3 DNA is TGCGCCAGCAGCTTGGTGCAGGGGCTATCTGGAGGTGAAGCTTTCTTT. It specifies CASSLVQGLSGGEAFF. The gene calls are TRBV5-1 and TRBJ1-1; perhaps TRBD1 as D (6 bases). CDR1 SGHRS and CDR2 YFSETQ come from the germline V gene. CDR3 length equals 16 residues. Trimming cost V 0 bases and J 7 bases, with 19 bases left between them.